Listed here is a single T cell receptor beta chain. Its antigen remains unidentified. The V and J ends lost 7 bases and 0 bases respectively, with 13 bases between them. CDR3 length: 15 residues. Germline values: CDR1 LNHDA, CDR2 SQIVND (reference sequence). This specimen comes from a study of cytomegalovirus exposure and HLA in healthy donors. Primers: 60 Vbeta forward and 13 Jbeta reverse. Assay used: immunoSEQ multiplex PCR; TCRdb lists only in-frame clones, some missing. Its table lists under 200,000 clones. Broader study findings: Analysis was carried out at a later point, and it linked a missense DCLRE1C variant to TCR beta V- and J-gene trimming. The only immune exposure information that was available was CMV serostatus. TCR sequences were mostly rare, though some public TCRs occurred in many donors. Across all donors, roughly uniform sequencing depth was an assumption of the presence/absence analyses.

The sequenced material came from PBMCs. The rearrangement joins TRBV19 to TRBJ1-5; D is perhaps TRBD1 (6 bases). This TCR was recovered from a man younger than 40 in good health and CMV-seronegative. CDR3 nucleotides: TGTGCCAGTATAGGGGGATTGGGTAGCAATCAGCCCCAGCATTTT. It encodes CASIGGLGSNQPQHF. Combining the CDR3 with reference TRBV19 and TRBJ1-5 gives the whole variable domain DGGITQSPKYLFRKEGQNVTLSCEQNLNHDAMYWYRQDPGQGLRLIYYSQIVNDFQKGDIAEGYSVSREKKESFPLTVTSAQKNPTAFYLCASIGGLGSNQPQHFGDGTRLSIL.